These T cell receptor beta chains were read from a single sample in a study of cytomegalovirus exposure and HLA in healthy donors. The protocol was immunoSEQ multiplex PCR, while the TCRdb copy is restricted to in-frame clones and leaves out a portion. In the table there are 160,000 or so clones, about 80% of which are singletons. Sequenced input: PBMCs. The receptors stem from a man between 50 and 59 years old in good health and CMV-seropositive. The CDR3 runs from the conserved cysteine through the conserved F or W. D genes are given only for firm matches. Rows may omit the clone size; those that give it use once, few, many or a size class.

>TRBJ2-3|TRBD2|TRBV5-1|once
CASSLGLAEDTQYF
TGCGCCAGCAGCTTGGGACTAGCTGAGGATACGCAGTATTTT
>TRBJ2-1|TRBD1|TRBV23-1|NA
CASSQLDRSRGGGFGNEQFF
TGCGCCAGCAGTCAACTGGACAGGAGCAGGGGCGGTGGTTTCGGGAATGAGCAGTTCTTC
>TRBJ2-1|TRBD2|TRBV6-5|NA
CASRFSGGFSNEQFF
TGTGCCAGCAGATTTAGCGGGGGGTTTTCCAATGAGCAGTTCTTC
>TRBJ2-1|TRBD2|TRBV27|NA
CASSSGLAGGPLNEQFF
TGTGCCAGCAGTTCAGGACTAGCGGGGGGTCCTCTCAATGAGCAGTTCTTC
>TRBJ1-2|NA|TRBV11-2|NA
CASSLTTHGGFGYTF
TGTGCCAGCAGCCTAACGACGCACGGGGGGTTCGGCTACACCTTC
>TRBJ1-3|TRBD1|TRBV5-4|NA
CASSFKGQGFGTIYF
TGTGCCAGCAGCTTTAAGGGACAGGGTTTTGGCACCATATATTTT
>TRBJ2-3|NA|TRBV5-1|NA
CASSLEPGADTQYF
TGCGCCAGCAGCTTGGAGCCGGGGGCAGATACGCAGTATTTT
>TRBJ1-4|TRBD1|TRBV27|NA
CASSLLGTGEKLFF
TGTGCCAGCAGTTTACTGGGGACAGGCGAAAAACTGTTTTTT
>TRBJ1-2|NA|TRBV27|NA
CASTFGLKDYGYTF
TGTGCCAGCACCTTTGGGCTTAAGGACTATGGCTACACCTTC
>TRBJ1-4|NA|TRBV5-1|NA
CASSLGGDPNEKLFF
TGCGCCAGCAGCTTGGGGGGGGACCCTAATGAAAAACTGTTTTTT
>TRBJ1-2|NA|TRBV5-4|NA
CASSLRGPNYGYTF
TGTGCCAGCAGCTTGAGAGGGCCCAACTATGGCTACACCTTC
>TRBJ2-1|NA|TRBV9|NA
CPLERRNWGREQFF
TGTCCCCTCGAACGAAGAAACTGGGGGCGAGAGCAGTTCTTC
>TRBJ2-7|NA|TRBV13|NA
CASSQGQGFISYEQYF
TGTGCCAGCAGCCAGGGACAAGGGTTCATCTCCTACGAGCAGTACTTC
>TRBJ1-5|TRBD1|TRBV30|NA
CAWRTGQGTRYSNQPQHF
TGTGCCTGGAGGACGGGACAGGGGACCAGATATAGCAATCAGCCCCAGCATTTT
>TRBJ2-1|NA|TRBV27|NA
CASSPREYNEQFF
TGTGCCAGCAGTCCTCGTGAGTACAATGAGCAGTTCTTC
>TRBJ1-5|NA|TRBV7-2|once
CASSFTDSNQPQHF
TGTGCCAGCAGCTTTACAGATAGCAATCAGCCCCAGCATTTT
>TRBJ1-5|NA|TRBV9|NA
CASSVDGYSNQPQHF
TGTGCCAGCAGCGTAGACGGTTATAGCAATCAGCCCCAGCATTTT
>TRBJ1-1|TRBD1|TRBV5-1|NA
CASSAGQGASTEAFF
TGCGCCAGCAGCGCGGGACAGGGGGCTAGCACTGAAGCTTTCTTT
>TRBJ2-1|NA|TRBV4-1|NA
CASSQAGTGPNEQFF
TGCGCCAGCAGCCAGGCGGGGACGGGTCCCAATGAGCAGTTCTTC
>TRBJ1-4|TRBD1|TRBV19|NA
CASSPATGAEKLFF
TGTGCCAGTAGTCCCGCGACAGGGGCTGAAAAACTGTTTTTT
>TRBJ2-7|TRBD1|TRBV5-1|NA
CASSFGQGANEQYF
TGCGCCAGCAGCTTCGGACAGGGGGCCAACGAGCAGTACTTC
>TRBJ1-5|NA|TRBV11-2|NA
CASSLDRSNQPQHF
TGTGCCAGCAGCTTAGATAGGAGTAATCAGCCCCAGCATTTT
>TRBJ2-3|NA|TRBV9|NA
CASSGWLAIDTQYF
TGTGCCAGCAGCGGGTGGTTAGCGATAGATACGCAGTATTTT